These 12 T cell receptor beta chains share one sample of origin, sequenced in a study of regulatory T cells in long-lasting Graves disease. Time point specified: persistent/refractory GD, antithyroid drugs over 5 years with positive TRAb. Generation of the TCR library employed RNA extracted from PBMCs. Both iRepertoire HTBI primers and Arm-PCR of CDR3 regions were used to build the TCR beta libraries. Each CDR3 protein is one row after TCRdb ran MiXCR on the multiplex PCR reads. The profile covers 400,000 to 500,000 distinct CDR3 sequences, with roughly 21% appearing a single time and 13% to 15% taken by the ten largest. This specimen consisted of peripheral blood mononuclear cells (PBMCs), obtained when the disease was refractory, from a patient treated with antithyroid drugs. The receptors come from a female donor with Graves disease.

This clonotype has a handful of counts. The V and J genes are TRBV5-6 and TRBJ1-2; maybe TRBD1 (5 bases). CDR1 and CDR2 from the germline V gene are SGHDT and YYEEEE. The CDR3 runs to 13 residues. V dropped 3 bases and J dropped 5 bases, with 11 bases sitting between them. The CDR3 reads CASSSQGTYGYTF. The CDR3 nucleotides are TGTGCCAGCAGCTCGCAGGGAACTTATGGCTACACCTTC.

The genes are TRBV6-1 and TRBJ2-1; TRBD1 agrees at 7 bases. J lost 5 bases, V lost 10 bases, and 11 bases had no gene match. CDR1 is MNHNS and CDR2 is SASEGT in the germline V gene. The CDR3 is 14 residues long. The DNA of the CDR3 is TGTGCCACCTCGGGACAGTTCAGCAACAATGAGCAGTTCTTC. Protein sequence: CATSGQFSNNEQFF.

The chain recombines TRBV30 with TRBJ2-3; TRBD1 is a possible D gene (6 bases). The CDR3 length is 13 residues. The germline V gene encodes CDR1 GTSNPN and CDR2 SVGIG (reference sequence). Trimming left V 4 bases short and J 2 bases short, with 10 bases between. The CDR3 DNA reads TGTGCCTGGAATCGGGACAACACAGATACGCAGTATTTT. Translated, it gives CAWNRDNTDTQYF.

The sample holds many counts of this clonotype. V gene TRBV28 combines with J gene TRBJ2-2; 8 nucleotides match TRBD1. This CDR3 region has 18 residues. After removal of 3 bases from V and 4 bases from J, the junction contained 13 bases not matched to a gene. Germline loops: CDR1 MDHEN, CDR2 SYDVKM. For the CDR3, the DNA is TGTGCCAGCAGTTTCCCCCCAATCGGACAGGGAGTCACCGGGGAGCTGTTTTTT. It translates to CASSFPPIGQGVTGELFF.

The chain carries TRBV20-1 and TRBJ1-2, with a possible D match to TRBD1 (5 bases). The CDR3 covers 12 residues. Germline lookup yields CDR1 DFQATT and CDR2 SNEGSKA (reference sequence). The CDR3 is CRVNWGDYGYTF. CDR3 DNA: TGCAGAGTCAACTGGGGGGACTATGGCTACACCTTC.

Only a few counts were recorded for this clonotype. V and J are TRBV28 and TRBJ1-3; no reliable D call. Between the trimmed V and J ends, which lost 2 bases and 0 bases, there was a span of 11 bases. Per germline, CDR1 MDHEN and CDR2 SYDVKM. The CDR3 length is 16 residues. CDR3 bases: TGTGCCAGCAGTTTAATCATGAGGTTCTCTGGAAACACCATATATTTT. This codes for CASSLIMRFSGNTIYF.

This clonotype occurred a few times. CDR3 protein: CASSLASVAGELFF. The CDR3 DNA reads TGTGCCAGCAGCTTAGCTTCGGTTGCCGGGGAGCTGTTTTTT. The rearrangement joins TRBV7-9 to TRBJ2-2; D gene uncertain. CDR1 is SEHNR, CDR2 FQNEAQ, per germline (reference sequence). The V end lost 0 bases, the J end lost 6 bases, and 8 bases lay between the germline ends. The CDR3 sequence is 14 residues long.

Concerning this clonotype itself: A far larger clone is only one base removed, so a read error is likely. The CDR3 carries no conserved terminal phenylalanine or tryptophan, so it likely arises from a read error. The chain joins TRBV12-3 or TRBV12-4 to TRBJ2-5, with D unclear. Trimming shortened V by 5 bases and J by 2 bases, and 12 bases separated the two germline ends. The CDR3 has 14 amino acids. CDR3 coding DNA: TGTGCCAGCAGTGAACGCCAGCTACAAGAGACCCAGTACCTC. This translates into CASSERQLQETQYL.

The chain combines TRBV29-1 with TRBJ2-5, with D tentatively TRBD2 (5 bases). Germline V lookup: CDR1 SQVTM, CDR2 ANQGSEA. The CDR3 is 14 residues long. V was clipped by 4 bases and J by 7 bases, with 19 bases between them. CDR3 DNA: TGCAGCGTTGCCCAAGGCCAGGAGGTGAGGACCCAGTACTTC. Amino acid sequence: CSVAQGQEVRTQYF.

There are a few counts of this clonotype. J is TRBJ2-7 and V is TRBV5-1; D perhaps matches TRBD1 (6 bases). Germline CDR1 is SGHRS and CDR2 is YFSETQ. V was trimmed by 0 bases and J by 5 bases, leaving 12 bases between them. This CDR3 is 14 amino acids long. CDR3 amino acids: CASSLGSQGNEQYF. The CDR3 region has the DNA TGCGCCAGCAGCTTGGGCTCGCAGGGGAACGAGCAGTACTTC. Based on the CDR3 plus reference TRBV5-1 and TRBJ2-7, the full variable domain is KAGVTQTPRYLIKTRGQQVTLSCSPISGHRSVSWYQQTPGQGLQFLFEYFSETQRNKGNFPGRFSGRQFSNSRSEMNVSTLELGDSALYLCASSLGSQGNEQYFGPGTRLTVT.

V usage is TRBV5-1 and J usage is TRBJ2-2; no definite D call. Germline V gene sequence: CDR1 SGHRS, CDR2 YFSETQ. Trimming took 6 bases from V and 3 from J, leaving 9 bases between them. This CDR3 comprises 13 residues. The CDR3 loop is CASTRQDTGELFF. DNA of the CDR3: TGCGCCAGCACTAGACAAGACACCGGGGAGCTGTTTTTT.

This clonotype was counted at least ten times. V gene TRBV15 combines with J gene TRBJ1-1, with D perhaps matching TRBD1 (6 bases). V was pared by 7 bases and J by 6 bases, with 12 bases between. Per the germline V gene, CDR1 is LNHNV and CDR2 is YYDKDF (reference sequence). The CDR3 contains 12 residues. CDR3 in amino acids: CATKSTGPEAFF. For the CDR3, the DNA is TGTGCCACCAAATCTACAGGGCCTGAAGCTTTCTTT.